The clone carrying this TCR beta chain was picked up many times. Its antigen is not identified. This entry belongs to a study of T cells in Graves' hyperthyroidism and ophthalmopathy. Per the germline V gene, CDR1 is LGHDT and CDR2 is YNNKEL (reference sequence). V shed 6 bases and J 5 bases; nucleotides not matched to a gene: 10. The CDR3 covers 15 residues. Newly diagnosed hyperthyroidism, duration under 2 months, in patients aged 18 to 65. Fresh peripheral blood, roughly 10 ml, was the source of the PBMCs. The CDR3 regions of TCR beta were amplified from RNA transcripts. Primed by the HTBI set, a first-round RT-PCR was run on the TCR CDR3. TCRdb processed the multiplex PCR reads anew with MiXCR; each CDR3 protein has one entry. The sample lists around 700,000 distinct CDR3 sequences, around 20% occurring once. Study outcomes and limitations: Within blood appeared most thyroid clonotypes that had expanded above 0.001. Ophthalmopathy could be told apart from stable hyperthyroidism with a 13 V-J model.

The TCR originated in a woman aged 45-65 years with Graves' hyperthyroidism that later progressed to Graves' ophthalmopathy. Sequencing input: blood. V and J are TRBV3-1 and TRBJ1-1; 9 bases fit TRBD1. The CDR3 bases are TGTGCCAGCAGTCCTCTACAGGGGGCGCGAACTGAAGCTTTCTTT. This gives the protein CASSPLQGARTEAFF.